This T cell receptor (beta chain) was found in a study of T cells in localized non-small cell lung cancer. Study-wide results and caveats: Adjacent lung held a median about 57 of the top 100 tumor clones. In uninvolved adjacent lung, T cell clonality reached its highest value, exceeding tumor.

Concerning this clone itself: Its antigen is not known.

V gave up 1 base and J gave up 6 bases, with 9 bases separating them. Germline loops: CDR1 SGHTA, CDR2 FQGNSA. The CDR3 is 14 amino acids. Repertoires were generated with immunoSEQ multiplex PCR, while TCRdb's copy carries only in-frame clones and drops some. The sample carries 40,000 to 55,000 clones, around three quarters recorded once. The rearrangement links TRBV7-2 to TRBJ2-2; D perhaps matches TRBD2 (5 bases). The clonotype originates from a woman aged 35-75 years with stage II lung adenocarcinoma. The sequencing used PBMCs, collected before any cancer treatment. The CDR3 DNA sequence: TGTGCCAGCAGCTTAGAAACGGGGTCCGGGGAGCTGTTTTTT. This gives the protein CASSLETGSGELFF.